This is a list of T cell receptor beta chains from one sample in a study of shared clonotypes between healthy human individuals. Repertoires were generated with immunoSEQ multiplex PCR, while TCRdb's copy carries only in-frame clones and drops some. The sample has roughly 700,000 clones, about 74% seen once. Sequencing used memory CD4+ T cells sorted from blood. The receptor source for this set is a woman in her thirties in good health. CDR3s include the opening cysteine and the closing phenylalanine or tryptophan. D genes are given only for firm matches. Clone size is stated in some rows and not others, as once, few, many or a class when expanded.

CDR3aa | CDR3nt | v_gene | len | abundance | j_gene | d_gene
CASSLWAGGDNEQFF | TGTGCCAGCAGTTTATGGGCAGGGGGGGACAATGAGCAGTTCTTC | TRBV27 | 15 | - | TRBJ2-1 | -
CSVATANQPQHF | TGCAGCGTTGCGACGGCCAATCAGCCCCAGCATTTT | TRBV29-1 | 12 | once | TRBJ1-5 | -
CASSSRSDAEAFF | TGTGCCAGCAGTTCACGTTCGGACGCTGAAGCTTTCTTT | TRBV27 | 13 | - | TRBJ1-1 | -
CSVTGGLTLANYGYTF | TGCAGCGTAACAGGGGGTCTAACACTAGCTAACTATGGCTACACCTTC | TRBV29-1 | 16 | - | TRBJ1-2 | TRBD1
CASSQTGGAGRGYTF | TGTGCCAGCAGCCAAACAGGGGGCGCGGGGCGAGGCTACACCTTC | TRBV27 | 15 | - | TRBJ1-2 | TRBD1
CASSLASGVYNEQFF | TGCGCCAGCAGCTTGGCTTCGGGGGTCTACAATGAGCAGTTCTTC | TRBV5-1 | 15 | - | TRBJ2-1 | -
CASRERTGRGYTF | TGTGCCAGCAGGGAACGGACAGGGAGGGGCTACACCTTC | TRBV2 | 13 | - | TRBJ1-2 | TRBD1
CASSQTSGKDSEQFF | TGCGCCAGCAGCCAGACTAGCGGGAAAGATTCGGAGCAGTTCTTC | TRBV5-1 | 15 | - | TRBJ2-1 | TRBD2
CAGGAISYEQYF | TGTGCCGGAGGGGCCATCTCCTACGAGCAGTACTTC | TRBV2 | 12 | once | TRBJ2-7 | -
CASSFGSGADTQYF | TGTGCCAGTAGTTTCGGGAGTGGCGCAGATACGCAGTATTTT | TRBV19 | 14 | - | TRBJ2-3 | -
CASSPAGGGTDTQYF | TGTGCCAGCAGTCCCGCAGGGGGCGGCACAGATACGCAGTATTTT | TRBV25-1 | 15 | - | TRBJ2-3 | TRBD1
CASSQSTGLNTEAFF | TGTGCCAGCTCACAATCGACAGGGTTGAACACTGAAGCTTTCTTT | TRBV18 | 15 | - | TRBJ1-1 | TRBD1
CASSSPAGVETQYF | TGCGCCAGCAGCTCCCCAGCGGGAGTAGAGACCCAGTACTTC | TRBV5-1 | 14 | - | TRBJ2-5 | TRBD2
CASRKTGTSNNQPQHF | TGTGCCAGCAGAAAAACCGGGACAAGCAACAATCAGCCCCAGCATTTT | TRBV27 | 16 | once | TRBJ1-5 | -
CASSLGQGGMRRTEAFF | TGCGCCAGCAGCTTGGGGCAGGGCGGGATGAGAAGGACTGAAGCTTTCTTT | TRBV5-1 | 17 | - | TRBJ1-1 | -
CASSLGSRAYNEQFF | TGTGCCAGCAGCCTAGGAAGTAGGGCCTACAATGAGCAGTTCTTC | TRBV7-2 | 15 | - | TRBJ2-1 | -
CASKYRDNYGYTF | TGTGCCAGCAAGTACAGGGATAACTATGGCTACACCTTC | TRBV5-4 | 13 | - | TRBJ1-2 | -
CASSRQADTEAFF | TGTGCCAGCTCCCGACAGGCGGACACTGAAGCTTTCTTT | TRBV7-9 | 13 | once | TRBJ1-1 | -
CASSPAVNSYEQYF | TGTGCCAGCTCACCCGCCGTAAACTCCTACGAGCAGTACTTC | TRBV18 | 14 | few | TRBJ2-7 | -
CASSLGSNQPQHF | TGTGCCAGCTCACTAGGCAGCAATCAGCCCCAGCATTTT | TRBV18 | 13 | - | TRBJ1-5 | -
CASSPSGGNTIYF | TGTGCCAGCAGTCCGTCGGGCGGAAACACCATATATTTT | TRBV27 | 13 | - | TRBJ1-3 | -
CASSLVGQSMNTEAFF | TGTGCCAGCAGTTTAGTAGGACAGAGCATGAACACTGAAGCTTTCTTT | TRBV28 | 16 | - | TRBJ1-1 | -
CASSLGDRNQPQHF | TGCGCCAGCAGCTTGGGGGACAGGAATCAGCCCCAGCATTTT | TRBV5-1 | 14 | - | TRBJ1-5 | TRBD1
CASSLDPTSTDTQYF | TGTGCCAGCAGCTTAGATCCCACTAGCACAGATACGCAGTATTTT | TRBV7-2 | 15 | few | TRBJ2-3 | -
CAISELETQYF | TGTGCCATCAGTGAGTTAGAGACCCAGTACTTC | TRBV10-3 | 11 | - | TRBJ2-5 | -
CASSTTSNYNEQFF | TGTGCCAGCTCAACCACCTCCAACTACAATGAGCAGTTCTTC | TRBV18 | 14 | - | TRBJ2-1 | -